What follows is one T cell receptor beta chain and its context. Its antigen remains unknown. The donors comprised healthy bone marrow donors. The V gene's germline CDR1 is MNHNY and CDR2 SVGAGI (reference sequence). There are 15 residues in the CDR3. Trimming removed 2 bases at V and 0 bases at J, with 10 bases between. These data are taken from a study of cytomegalovirus exposure and HLA in healthy donors. Across the whole study: An analysis done earlier identified 95 million to 140 million unique TCR beta sequences from 190 million or so T cells.

A multiplex PCR was run with 60 Vbeta primers and 13 Jbeta primers. Sequenced by immunoSEQ multiplex PCR; TCRdb stores in-frame clones only, minus some. This sample's clone table lists approximately 200,000 clones. Regarding the study as a whole: While the bulk of TCR sequences proved rare, some public TCRs turned up in many donors. Later analysis demonstrated an association between a missense DCLRE1C variant and TCR beta V- and J-gene trimming.

The sequenced sample was PBMCs. The chain employs TRBV6-6 and TRBJ1-1; D is ambiguous. The TCR sequence derives from a boy younger than 18 in good health and CMV-seronegative. The CDR3 region is CASSYTAPLNTEAFF. CDR3 bases: TGTGCCAGCAGTTACACAGCCCCCTTGAACACTGAAGCTTTCTTT.